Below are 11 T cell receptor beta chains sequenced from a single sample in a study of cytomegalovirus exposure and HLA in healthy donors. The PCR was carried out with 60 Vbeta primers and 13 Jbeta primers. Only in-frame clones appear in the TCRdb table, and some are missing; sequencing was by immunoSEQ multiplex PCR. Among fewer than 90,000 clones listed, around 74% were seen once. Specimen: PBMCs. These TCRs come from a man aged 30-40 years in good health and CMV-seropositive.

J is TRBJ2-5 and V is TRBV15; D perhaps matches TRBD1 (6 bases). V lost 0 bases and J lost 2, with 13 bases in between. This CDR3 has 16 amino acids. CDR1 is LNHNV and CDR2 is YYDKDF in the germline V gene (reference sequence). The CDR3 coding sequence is TGTGCCACCAGCAGAGATGAGACAGGAGGACAAGAGACCCAGTACTTC. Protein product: CATSRDETGGQETQYF.

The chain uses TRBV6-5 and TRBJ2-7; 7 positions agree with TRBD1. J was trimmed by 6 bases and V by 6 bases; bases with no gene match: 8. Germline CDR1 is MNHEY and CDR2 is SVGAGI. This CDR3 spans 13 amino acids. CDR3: CASSLTGVSEQYF. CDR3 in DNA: TGTGCCAGCAGCCTTACAGGGGTCTCCGAGCAGTACTTC.

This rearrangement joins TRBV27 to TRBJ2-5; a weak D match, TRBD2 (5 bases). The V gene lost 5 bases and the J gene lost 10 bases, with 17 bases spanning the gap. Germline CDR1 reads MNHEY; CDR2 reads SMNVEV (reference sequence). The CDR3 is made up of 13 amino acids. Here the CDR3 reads CASSVDGNGVQYF. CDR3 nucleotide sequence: TGTGCCAGCAGTGTGGACGGAAACGGGGTCCAGTACTTC.

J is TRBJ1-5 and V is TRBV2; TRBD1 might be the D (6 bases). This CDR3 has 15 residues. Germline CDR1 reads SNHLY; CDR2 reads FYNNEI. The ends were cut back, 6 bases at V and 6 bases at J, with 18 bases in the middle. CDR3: CASRAPTGGGQPQHF. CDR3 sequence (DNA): TGTGCCAGCAGGGCCCCGACAGGCGGGGGTCAGCCCCAGCATTTT.

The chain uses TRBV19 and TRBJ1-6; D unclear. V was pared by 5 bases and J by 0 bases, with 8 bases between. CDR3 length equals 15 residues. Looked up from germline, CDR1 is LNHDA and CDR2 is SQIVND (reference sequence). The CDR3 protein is CASSEGSSYNSPLHF. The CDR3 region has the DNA TGTGCCAGTAGTGAGGGCAGCTCCTATAATTCACCCCTCCACTTT. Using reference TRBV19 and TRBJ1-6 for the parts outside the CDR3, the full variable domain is DGGITQSPKYLFRKEGQNVTLSCEQNLNHDAMYWYRQDPGQGLRLIYYSQIVNDFQKGDIAEGYSVSREKKESFPLTVTSAQKNPTAFYLCASSEGSSYNSPLHFGNGTRLTVT.

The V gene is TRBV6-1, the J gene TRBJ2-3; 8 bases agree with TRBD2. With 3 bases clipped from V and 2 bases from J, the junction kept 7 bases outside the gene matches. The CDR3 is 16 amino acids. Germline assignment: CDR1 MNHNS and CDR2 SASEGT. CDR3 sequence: CASSELTGGSTDTQYF. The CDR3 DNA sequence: TGTGCCAGCAGTGAGTTAACGGGGGGGTCCACAGATACGCAGTATTTT.

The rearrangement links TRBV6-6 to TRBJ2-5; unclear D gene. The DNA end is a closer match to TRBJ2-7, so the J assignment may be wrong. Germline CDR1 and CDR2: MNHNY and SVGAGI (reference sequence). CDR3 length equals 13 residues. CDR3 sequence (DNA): TGTGCCAGCAGTCCTAATCCTAGATACGAGCAGTACTTC. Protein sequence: CASSPNPRYEQYF.

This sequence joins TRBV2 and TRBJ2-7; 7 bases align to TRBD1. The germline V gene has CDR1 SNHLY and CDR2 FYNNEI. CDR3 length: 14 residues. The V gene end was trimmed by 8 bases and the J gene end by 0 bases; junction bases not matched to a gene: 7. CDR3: CASRRGQSSYEQYF. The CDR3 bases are TGTGCCAGCCGCCGGGGACAGAGCTCCTACGAGCAGTACTTC. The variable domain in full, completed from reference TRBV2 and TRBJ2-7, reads EPEVTQTPSHQVTQMGQEVILRCVPISNHLYFYWYRQILGQKVEFLVSFYNNEISEKSEIFDDQFSVERPDGSNFTLKIRSTKLEDSAMYFCASRRGQSSYEQYFGPGTRLTVT.

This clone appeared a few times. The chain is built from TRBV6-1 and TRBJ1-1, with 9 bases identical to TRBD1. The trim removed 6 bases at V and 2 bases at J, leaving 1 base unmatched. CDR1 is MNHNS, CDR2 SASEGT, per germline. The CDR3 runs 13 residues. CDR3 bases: TGTGCCAGCAGGACAGGGGGTAACACTGAAGCTTTCTTT. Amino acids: CASRTGGNTEAFF.

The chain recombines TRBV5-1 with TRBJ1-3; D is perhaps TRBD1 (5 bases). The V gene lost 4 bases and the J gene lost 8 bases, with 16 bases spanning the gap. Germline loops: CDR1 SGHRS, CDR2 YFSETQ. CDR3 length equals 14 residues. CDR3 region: CASSPDNGRDTIYF. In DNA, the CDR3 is TGCGCCAGCAGCCCGGACAATGGTAGGGACACCATATATTTT.

The CDR3, as DNA: TGTGCCACCAGCGGGACAGGGGGTGAACAGCCCCAGCATTTT. It yields the protein CATSGTGGEQPQHF. V gene TRBV19 combines with J gene TRBJ1-5, with TRBD1 identical over 11 bases. Germline V gene data show CDR1 as LNHDA and CDR2 as SQIVND (reference sequence). Trimming removed 10 bases from V and 7 bases from J; junction bases left unmatched: 9. The CDR3 runs 14 residues.